A single sample is the source of the 5 T cell receptor beta chains below, sequenced in a study of cytomegalovirus exposure and HLA in healthy donors. Amplification used 60 Vbeta primers and 13 Jbeta primers. Libraries were prepared by immunoSEQ multiplex PCR; TCRdb keeps only in-frame clonotypes and omits some of them. The sample yields about 140,000 clones, 82% seen once. Source material: PBMCs. These receptor sequences come from a male donor in good health and CMV-seronegative.

The count of this clone is one. The genes are TRBV28 and TRBJ1-1; 10 bases fit TRBD1. J lost 0 bases, V lost 5 bases, and 6 bases had no gene match. This CDR3 spans 16 amino acids. Per the germline V gene, CDR1 is MDHEN and CDR2 is SYDVKM. CDR3 sequence: CASSAPGQGMNTEAFF. The CDR3 region has the DNA TGTGCCAGCAGTGCCCCGGGACAGGGGATGAACACTGAAGCTTTCTTT.

The chain has TRBV18 and TRBJ2-5, with 7 bases that match TRBD1. CDR1 and CDR2 from the germline V gene are KGHSH and LQKENI. After removal of 3 bases from V and 3 bases from J, the junction contained 4 bases not matched to a gene. The CDR3 has 14 amino acids. The CDR3 reads CASSPQGVEETQYF. The CDR3 bases are TGTGCCAGCTCACCTCAGGGGGTAGAAGAGACCCAGTACTTC.

This chain links TRBV30 with TRBJ2-6; 9 nucleotides line up with TRBD1. Losses at the gene ends were 0 bases for V and 4 bases for J; bases not matched to a gene: 7. This CDR3 is 17 amino acids long. Germline V gene sequence: CDR1 GTSNPN, CDR2 SVGIG (reference sequence). The CDR3 bases are TGTGCCTGGAGTGTAACAGGGGGCGCGAGGGGGGCCAACGTCCTGACTTTC. This codes for CAWSVTGGARGANVLTF.

The chain joins TRBV7-9 to TRBJ2-3; possible D gene TRBD2, 5 bases. The CDR3 runs 16 residues. V gave up 2 bases and J gave up 6 bases, with 18 bases separating them. CDR1 and CDR2 from the germline V gene are SEHNR and FQNEAQ (reference sequence). The CDR3 bases are TGTGCCAGCAGCTTATCCTCGGCTAGCTTTCGGGATACGCAGTATTTT. Protein: CASSLSSASFRDTQYF.

This clone was counted a single time. The chain links TRBV29-1 to TRBJ2-7, with TRBD1 matching over 7 bases. Germline V CDR1 and CDR2: SQVTM, ANQGSEA. The CDR3 sequence is 13 residues long. Losses at the gene ends were 7 bases for V and 5 bases for J; bases not matched to a gene: 11. The CDR3 DNA is TGCAGCGCTACGGGACAGTCAACCCACGAGCAGTACTTC. Translation: CSATGQSTHEQYF.